This paragraph covers one T cell receptor beta chain sequence. Its antigen is as yet unknown. The data were obtained in a study of OX40 agonist ivuxolimab in advanced cancers. Study-wide background: Patients in dose escalation had liver, melanoma, kidney or head and neck cancers.

The CDR3 length is 15 residues. Trimming pared 1 base from V and 5 bases from J, leaving 13 bases between. CDR1 SGHRS and CDR2 YFSETQ come from the germline V gene. Assay used: immunoSEQ multiplex PCR; TCRdb lists only in-frame clones, some missing. Among about 91,000 clones listed, more than 75% were seen once. Drawing of blood for sampling happened at baseline, at cycle 4 day 1, and at cycle 7 day 1. Overall study findings and caveats: Mean expanded clone counts were higher in CD8+ than CD4+ T cells. Among the lowest peripheral clonal expansion occurred in 0.1-3.0 mg/kg partial responders.

The clonotype was recovered from an adult with an advanced solid tumor such as melanoma, head and neck, liver or kidney cancer. The input for sequencing was CD4+ or CD8+ T cells sorted from blood, taken in a trial of the OX40 agonist ivuxolimab. This sequence joins TRBV5-1 and TRBJ2-1; maybe TRBD2 (6 bases). CDR3 nucleotides: TGCGCCAGCAGCTTGCGGTCTAGCGTGGACAATGAGCAGTTCTTC. It specifies CASSLRSSVDNEQFF.